The 8 T cell receptor beta chains below come from one sample, sequenced in a study of blood T cells in healthy people across ages. The second PCR ran about 6 to 11 cycles with a sample-barcoded 5' primer and J-beta primers. Using its own MiXCR run on the 5' RACE reads, TCRdb lists one record per CDR3 protein. The data hold more than 800,000 distinct CDR3 sequences, with under 30% observed a single time. Input material: blood. Every receptor here comes from an elderly woman in good health.

This clonotype was detected ten times or more. The chain employs TRBV7-9 and TRBJ2-3, with a tentative D call TRBD2 (5 bases). In germline, CDR1 is SEHNR, CDR2 FQNEAQ (reference sequence). Trimming removed 8 bases at V and 4 bases at J, with 16 bases between. CDR3 length: 14 amino acids. CDR3 region: CASSSGVASDTQYF. The CDR3 DNA sequence: TGTGCCAGCTCCTCCGGCGTAGCGTCAGATACGCAGTATTTT. Full variable domain (remainder filled in from reference TRBV7-9 and TRBJ2-3): DTGVSQNPRHKITKRGQNVTFRCDPISEHNRLYWYRQTLGQGPEFLTYFQNEAQLEKSRLLSDRFSAERPKGSFSTLEIQRTEQGDSAMYLCASSSGVASDTQYFGPGTRLTVL.

This clonotype showed up many times. The junction does not match germline at one end; this may be a read error. V and J are TRBV6-6 and TRBJ2-3; tentative D call: TRBD2 (6 bases). CDR1 and CDR2 (germline): MNHNY, SVGAGI (reference sequence). The CDR3 sequence is 15 residues long. CDR3 region: CATSLPGLGTDTQYF. As DNA, the CDR3 is TGTGCCACCAGTCTCCCGGGACTCGGCACAGATACGCAGTATTTT.

A note on this clonotype: A much larger clone is a single base away; this may be a read error. The V call is TRBV20-1, the J call TRBJ2-1, with 13 bases fitting TRBD2. Germline V lookup: CDR1 DFQATT, CDR2 SNEGSKA (reference sequence). The CDR3 covers 15 residues. With 6 bases clipped from V and 9 bases from J, the junction kept 11 bases outside the gene matches. CDR3 amino acids: CSAQTSGGTRSEQFF. CDR3 in DNA: TGCAGTGCACAGACTAGCGGGGGGACTCGGAGTGAGCAGTTCTTC.

This clonotype was counted once. The chain uses TRBV3-1 and TRBJ2-3, with 7 bases aligning to TRBD2. Germline values: CDR1 LGHDT, CDR2 YNNKEL (reference sequence). This CDR3 region has 16 residues. Losses at the gene ends were 3 bases for V and 2 bases for J; bases not matched to a gene: 8. Written as DNA, the CDR3 is TGTGCCAGCAGCCATGAGCCTAGCGGATTCACAGATACGCAGTATTTT. Amino acids: CASSHEPSGFTDTQYF.

This clonotype was found many times. The chain joins TRBV7-2 to TRBJ2-1; D tentatively fits TRBD1 or TRBD2 (5 bases each). The V gene lost 3 bases and the J gene lost 10 bases, with 16 bases spanning the gap. Per germline, CDR1 SGHTA and CDR2 FQGNSA. The CDR3 loop spans 14 amino acids. Here the CDR3 reads CASSFVYGGAEQFF. In nucleotides, the CDR3 is TGTGCCAGCAGCTTTGTATATGGGGGAGCCGAGCAGTTCTTC.

In this sample, this clonotype turned up many times. The rearrangement links TRBV6-2 or TRBV6-3 to TRBJ1-2; D uncertain. V was cut by 4 bases and J by 6 bases, with 15 bases left in between. The germline gives CDR1 MNHEY, CDR2 SVGEGT. The CDR3 loop spans 14 amino acids. CDR3 nucleotide sequence: TGTGCCAGCAGTTCGGTGTGGGAGGTTGATGGCTACACCTTC. It encodes CASSSVWEVDGYTF.

Turning to this clonotype: A single base separates this from a much larger clone, so it may be a read error. The CDR3 region has the DNA TGCGCCAGCAGCTCGAATGCCAGGTTAAGCCACGAGCAGTACTTC. Translating it yields CASSSNARLSHEQYF. The chain links TRBV5-1 to TRBJ2-7; D is unclear. The V end was cut by 3 bases, the J end by 5 bases, with 18 bases between. Germline CDR1 is SGHRS and CDR2 is YFSETQ. The CDR3 runs to 15 residues.

Notes on this clonotype: This may come from a read error, since a much larger clone is one base off. V is TRBV13 and J is TRBJ1-6; D is possibly TRBD1 (5 bases). The CDR3 sequence is 16 residues long. The germline CDR1 and CDR2 sequences are PRHDT and FYEKMQ (reference sequence). The CDR3 loop reads CASSLGRTSYNSPLYF. The CDR3 nucleotides read TGTGCCAGCAGCTTAGGCCGGACAAGTTATAATTCACCCCTCTACTTT.